This entry lists 3 T cell receptor beta chains sequenced from one sample in a study of blood T cells in healthy people across ages. With a J-beta primer mix and a sample-barcoded 5' primer, a second PCR ran roughly 6 to 11 cycles. MiXCR, applied by TCRdb to the 5' RACE reads, yields one record per CDR3 protein. The sample includes 1,500,000 or so distinct CDR3 sequences, roughly 43% of them seen just once. The sample consisted of blood. The receptors stem from a woman between 18 and 29 years old in good health.

This clonotype occurred a few times. The chain joins TRBV18 to TRBJ1-4; D unclear. CDR1 is KGHSH, CDR2 LQKENI, per germline. Between the trimmed V and J ends, which lost 4 bases and 3 bases, there was a span of 9 bases. This CDR3 has 14 amino acids. The CDR3 nucleotides read TGTGCCAGCTCACATGAGACCGCTAATGAAAAACTGTTTTTT. As protein: CASSHETANEKLFF.

This rearrangement joins TRBV12-3 or TRBV12-4 to TRBJ2-1; TRBD2 might be the D (5 bases). V was shortened by 5 bases and J by 13 bases, with 18 bases between the two germline ends. This CDR3 region has 13 residues. CDR3 nucleotides: TGTGCCAGCAGTGTAGGACCAAAGGAGGACCAGTTCTTC. It encodes CASSVGPKEDQFF.

The chain joins TRBV4-3 to TRBJ2-7; 13 bases map to TRBD2. The V gene end was trimmed by 4 bases and the J gene end by 0 bases; junction bases not matched to a gene: 9. CDR1 LGHNA and CDR2 YSLEER come from the germline V gene. The CDR3 is made up of 18 amino acids. For the CDR3, the DNA is TGCGCCAGCAGCCGAGGGACTAGCGGGATTGCAAGCTCCTACGAGCAGTACTTC. This gives the protein CASSRGTSGIASSYEQYF.